The 16 T cell receptor beta chains given below trace back to one sample, sequenced in a study of post-analysis software for immune sequencing data. Study-level points and caveats: Elevated frequency relative to controls characterized roughly five TRBV segments in patients, TRBV5-6, TRBV5-1 and TRBV20-1 among them.

Their antigen targets remain unknown. Presence of unique molecular identifiers characterized the TCR beta cDNA libraries. Each CDR3 protein is one row after TCRdb ran MiXCR on the PCR reads. There are 750,000 to 900,000 distinct CDR3 sequences in the sample; about 43% occur only once, and approximately 4.4% lies in the top ten. Sequencing was carried out using blood. All receptors come from a girl aged 5 to 17 with multiple sclerosis.

This clonotype was observed at least ten times. The V call is TRBV7-8, the J call TRBJ2-3; 7 bases map to TRBD2. V trimming: 6 bases; J trimming: 1 base; junction bases outside the gene matches: 10. CDR1 SGHVS and CDR2 FQNEAQ come from the germline V gene. CDR3 length: 16 amino acids. The CDR3 sequence: CASSYPSGLGTDTQYF. DNA for the CDR3: TGTGCCAGCAGTTATCCTAGCGGACTAGGCACAGATACGCAGTATTTT.

V gene TRBV5-6 combines with J gene TRBJ2-2; TRBD2 matches at 14 bases. Germline V gene sequence: CDR1 SGHDT, CDR2 YYEEEE. The J segment lost 0 bases and the V segment lost 4 bases, leaving 17 bases of the junction unmatched. The CDR3 spans 22 residues. The CDR3 sequence: CASSNLRDRGLAGAANTGELFF. CDR3 coding DNA: TGTGCCAGCAGCAATCTTAGGGACAGGGGACTAGCGGGAGCCGCGAACACCGGGGAGCTGTTTTTT. Supplemented by reference TRBV5-6 and TRBJ2-2, the full variable domain reads DAGVTQSPTHLIKTRGQQVTLRCSPKSGHDTVSWYQQALGQGPQFIFQYYEEEERQRGNFPDRFSGHQFPNYSSELNVNALLLGDSALYLCASSNLRDRGLAGAANTGELFFGEGSRLTVL.

This clonotype was counted many times. The chain uses TRBV20-1 and TRBJ2-7, with D unresolved. Germline V CDR1 and CDR2: DFQATT, SNEGSKA (reference sequence). The CDR3 consists of 11 residues. CDR3 residues: CSASRGYEQYF. The DNA of the CDR3 is TGCAGCGCTTCAAGAGGCTACGAGCAGTACTTC.

V and J are TRBV12-3 or TRBV12-4 and TRBJ2-7; a weak D match, TRBD1 (5 bases). The CDR3 is 15 residues long. V was cut by 5 bases and J by 4 bases, with 18 bases left in between. In DNA, the CDR3 is TGTGCCAGCAGTGCCCACAGGAGTCCCCTTTACGAGCAGTACTTC. Protein: CASSAHRSPLYEQYF.

CDR3 coding DNA: TGTGCCAGCAGTTATGCGGCGAGCTCTGGGGCCAACGTCCTGACTTTC. Amino acid sequence: CASSYAASSGANVLTF. The chain uses TRBV28 and TRBJ2-6; D gene ambiguous. CDR1 is MDHEN and CDR2 is SYDVKM in the germline V gene. This CDR3 spans 16 amino acids. Trimming took off 4 bases at V and 0 bases at J, with 10 bases between the two ends.

CDR3: CASSLVQGAQGGSHQPQHF. The CDR3 region has the DNA TGCGCCAGCAGCTTGGTCCAGGGGGCGCAAGGAGGGAGCCATCAGCCCCAGCATTTT. The chain couples TRBV5-1 to TRBJ1-5; TRBD1 aligns across 8 bases. The CDR3 consists of 19 residues. The V segment lost 0 bases and the J segment 5 bases; nucleotides outside the gene matches: 16. The germline CDR1 and CDR2 sequences are SGHRS and YFSETQ.

DNA of the CDR3: TGTGCCAGCAGCTTAGGTAGCGCGGGCTACAATGAGCAGTTCTTC. This encodes CASSLGSAGYNEQFF. This chain links TRBV7-9 with TRBJ2-1; a possible D gene is TRBD2 (5 bases). Trimming removed 1 base from V and 3 bases from J, with 10 bases in between. CDR1 is SEHNR, CDR2 FQNEAQ, per germline (reference sequence). The length of the CDR3 is 15 residues.

DNA for the CDR3: TGCGCCAGCAGCCAGAATCTAGCGGGAGGGCCGGGGTACAATGAGCAGTTCTTC. It encodes CASSQNLAGGPGYNEQFF. This chain joins TRBV4-3 and TRBJ2-1; TRBD2 agrees at 12 bases. Trimming at V came to 3 bases and at J to 4 bases, leaving 10 bases not matched to a gene. Germline V gives CDR1 LGHNA, CDR2 YSLEER. The CDR3 runs to 18 residues.

This chain links TRBV20-1 with TRBJ2-3, with a possible D match to TRBD2 (6 bases). With 6 bases removed from V and 2 bases from J, the gap between germline ends came to 24 bases. The germline V gene has CDR1 DFQATT and CDR2 SNEGSKA (reference sequence). This CDR3 has 17 amino acids. CDR3: CSATKPSLAVYTDTQYF. As DNA, the CDR3 is TGCAGTGCCACAAAACCCTCATTAGCGGTCTACACAGATACGCAGTATTTT.

J is TRBJ2-5 and V is TRBV29-1, with 9 bases fitting TRBD2. Germline CDR1 is SQVTM and CDR2 is ANQGSEA. Germline trimming cut 6 bases from V and 4 bases from J; bases unmatched to any gene: 6. The CDR3 contains 13 residues. CDR3 sequence reads: CSVRGRAVETQYF. The CDR3, as DNA: TGCAGCGTCCGCGGGAGGGCCGTAGAGACCCAGTACTTC.

About this clonotype itself: This may be a read error: a much more frequent sequence differs by one nucleotide. The J gene is TRBJ2-1, the V gene TRBV7-8, with TRBD1 identical over 9 bases. Unmatched junction bases numbered 12, after V lost 5 bases and J lost 10 bases. Germline V gene data show CDR1 as SGHVS and CDR2 as FQNEAQ. This CDR3 has 15 residues. CDR3 region: CASSPQGASPYEQFF. The CDR3 coding sequence is TGTGCCAGCAGCCCACAGGGGGCGTCCCCCTACGAGCAGTTCTTC.

This clonotype was counted a few times. Here the CDR3 reads CASKGHQETQYF. As DNA, the CDR3 is TGTGCCAGCAAGGGACATCAAGAGACCCAGTACTTC. The chain has TRBV7-9 and TRBJ2-5, with D possibly being TRBD1 (6 bases). Between the trimmed V and J ends, which lost 7 bases and 2 bases, there was a span of 8 bases. This CDR3 comprises 12 residues. The germline gives CDR1 SEHNR, CDR2 FQNEAQ (reference sequence).

V and J are TRBV7-9 and TRBJ2-1; maybe TRBD2 (5 bases). Trimming removed 2 bases at V and 3 bases at J, with 11 bases between. This CDR3 comprises 15 residues. Germline lookup yields CDR1 SEHNR and CDR2 FQNEAQ (reference sequence). CDR3 nucleotide sequence: TGTGCCAGCAGCTTAAGACGGACTCACTACAATGAGCAGTTCTTC. This sequence encodes CASSLRRTHYNEQFF.

On this clonotype itself: The germline gene is not matched at one end of the junction; a read error may be the cause. V usage is TRBV12-3 or TRBV12-4 and J usage is TRBJ1-2; 8 bases are shared with TRBD1. The CDR3 has 13 residues. Written as DNA, the CDR3 is TGTGCCAGCAGTTCGGGACAGGAGAATGGCTGCACCTTC. Protein: CASSSGQENGCTF.

This clonotype was seen more than once but under ten times. The V and J genes are TRBV12-3 or TRBV12-4 and TRBJ1-5; a possible D gene is TRBD1 (5 bases). The CDR3 sequence is 13 residues long. Trimming pared 4 bases from V and 5 bases from J, leaving 9 bases between. In nucleotides, the CDR3 is TGTGCCAGCAGTTCCCGGGGGGATCAGCCCCAGCATTTT. This codes for CASSSRGDQPQHF.

This sequence joins TRBV6-5 and TRBJ1-2; D ambiguous. This CDR3 is 14 amino acids long. V dropped 2 bases and J dropped 6 bases, with 13 bases sitting between them. CDR1 MNHEY and CDR2 SVGAGI come from the germline V gene. CDR3 loop: CASSYTVGDNGYTF. The CDR3 nucleotides read TGTGCCAGCAGTTACACAGTCGGGGATAATGGCTACACCTTC.